Listed here are 22 T cell receptor beta chains from one sample, sequenced in a study of shared clonotypes between healthy human individuals. Clones were sequenced by immunoSEQ multiplex PCR, and TCRdb holds only the in-frame ones, with some missing. The sample holds about 2.1 million clones, around 95% seen once. The naive CD8 subset, CD45RO-negative cells positively selected for CCR7, excluded terminally differentiated effector memory CD45RA+ cells. The sequencing sample was made of naive CD8+ T cells from PBMCs. Every receptor here comes from a man aged 18 to 35 in good health. Some clones in this sample may be carry-over from other donors' samples.

For this clone: Other DNA sequences in this specimen translate into the identical CDR3. The chain couples TRBV28 to TRBJ2-7, with 10 bases lining up with TRBD1. The CDR3 totals 14 residues. Unmatched junction bases numbered 3, after V lost 5 bases and J lost 2 bases. Germline assignment: CDR1 MDHEN and CDR2 SYDVKM. CDR3: CASSHGQGAYEQYF. The CDR3 DNA reads as TGTGCCAGCAGTCATGGACAGGGGGCCTACGAGCAGTACTTC. The whole variable domain, remainder taken from reference TRBV28 and TRBJ2-7, is DVKVTQSSRYLVKRTGEKVFLECVQDMDHENMFWYRQDPGLGLRLIYFSYDVKMKEKGDIPEGYSVSREKKERFSLILESASTNQTSMYLCASSHGQGAYEQYFGPGTRLTVT.

The chain links TRBV5-6 to TRBJ1-1, with a weak D call TRBD1 (5 bases). Trimming shortened V by 4 bases and J by 11 bases, and 18 bases separated the two germline ends. The CDR3 runs 13 residues. Per the germline V gene, CDR1 is SGHDT and CDR2 is YYEEEE. The CDR3 reads CASSPAGTLDAFF. The CDR3 DNA reads TGTGCCAGCAGCCCCGCCGGGACGCTTGATGCTTTCTTT.

Note on this clone: At the DNA level, this CDR3 is encoded by other sequences in the same sample as well. The chain combines TRBV5-6 with TRBJ2-7, with unresolved D. V dropped 1 base and J dropped 0 bases, with 8 bases sitting between them. The CDR3 runs 14 residues. The germline V gene has CDR1 SGHDT and CDR2 YYEEEE. CDR3 sequence (DNA): TGTGCCAGCAGCTTGCGACTTGCCTCCTACGAGCAGTACTTC. Protein sequence: CASSLRLASYEQYF.

V and J are TRBV19 and TRBJ1-5; tentatively, D is TRBD1 (6 bases). The ends were cut back, 0 bases at V and 7 bases at J, with 13 bases in the middle. The CDR3 contains 15 residues. In germline, CDR1 is LNHDA, CDR2 SQIVND (reference sequence). CDR3 in amino acids: CASSIDGGVGQPQHF. The CDR3 bases are TGTGCCAGTAGTATAGACGGGGGCGTAGGCCAGCCCCAGCATTTT.

This clone was recorded once. The chain uses TRBV7-8 and TRBJ2-3, with TRBD2 matching over 10 bases. Germline assignment: CDR1 SGHVS and CDR2 FQNEAQ. The CDR3 is 14 amino acids. V trimming: 8 bases; J trimming: 2 bases; junction bases outside the gene matches: 4. The CDR3 DNA reads TGTGCCAGCGGAAGCGGGAGGGCCACAGATACGCAGTATTTT. Protein sequence: CASGSGRATDTQYF.

The J gene is TRBJ2-1, the V gene TRBV5-1; 7 nucleotides agree with TRBD2. Germline values: CDR1 SGHRS, CDR2 YFSETQ. With 0 bases clipped from V and 6 bases from J, the junction kept 6 bases outside the gene matches. The CDR3 is 15 residues long. The CDR3 sequence is CASSLVAGVGNEQFF. As DNA, the CDR3 is TGCGCCAGCAGCTTGGTTGCGGGAGTTGGCAATGAGCAGTTCTTC.

This rearrangement joins TRBV6-1 to TRBJ2-5, with 7 bases fitting TRBD2. With the DNA end fitting TRBJ2-7 better, the J assignment may be wrong. Germline CDR1 and CDR2: MNHNS and SASEGT. CDR3 length: 15 amino acids. CDR3 loop: CASSIAGLGANEQYF. As DNA, the CDR3 is TGTGCCAGCAGTATAGCGGGCCTCGGGGCTAACGAGCAGTACTTC.

The V call is TRBV5-8, the J call TRBJ2-1, with D perhaps TRBD1 or TRBD2 (5 bases each). Germline CDR1 reads SGHTS; CDR2 reads YDEGEE. With 9 bases removed from V and 4 bases from J, the gap between germline ends came to 20 bases. The CDR3 is 15 amino acids. As DNA, the CDR3 is TGTGCCACCAAAGAGGGGCAGCGGTTATACAATGAGCAGTTCTTC. Protein product: CATKEGQRLYNEQFF.

The V gene is TRBV2, the J gene TRBJ2-7; 9 nucleotides match TRBD2. The junction had 6 bases not matched to a gene; V was cut back by 1 base and J by 2 bases. The germline V gene encodes CDR1 SNHLY and CDR2 FYNNEI. This CDR3 has 16 amino acids. CDR3 nucleotide sequence: TGTGCCAGCAGTGAAGAGATGGTAGCGGGGGCCTACGAGCAGTACTTC. This encodes CASSEEMVAGAYEQYF.

The rearrangement uses TRBV11-2 and TRBJ2-3; 8 bases line up with TRBD1. CDR3 length: 15 residues. CDR1 SGHAT and CDR2 FQNNGV come from the germline V gene. Trimming at V came to 7 bases and at J to 5 bases, leaving 11 bases not matched to a gene. The CDR3 protein is CASNLRTGWQDTQYF. CDR3 nucleotide sequence: TGTGCCAGCAACCTGCGGACAGGGTGGCAAGATACGCAGTATTTT.

The gene calls are TRBV5-1 and TRBJ2-7, with D tentatively TRBD2 (5 bases). Trimming removed 2 bases at V and 8 bases at J, with 14 bases between. The CDR3 spans 13 residues. Germline loops: CDR1 SGHRS, CDR2 YFSETQ. CDR3 sequence reads: CASSFRRAGQQYF. The CDR3 region has the DNA TGCGCCAGCAGCTTCCGGCGGGCGGGCCAGCAGTACTTC.

This clone was recorded once. The chain carries TRBV5-8 and TRBJ2-1; TRBD2 matches 13 bases. The V gene's germline CDR1 is SGHTS and CDR2 YDEGEE. This CDR3 region has 17 residues. Trimming removed 4 bases from V and 7 bases from J; junction bases left unmatched: 11. CDR3 in DNA: TGTGCCAGCAGCCCTTCACATGGACTAGCGGGGGTGAATGAGCAGTTCTTC. Protein sequence: CASSPSHGLAGVNEQFF.

J is TRBJ2-3 and V is TRBV7-2; 7 bases align to TRBD2. Trimming took 3 bases from V and 4 from J; bases not matched to a gene: 16. Looked up from germline, CDR1 is SGHTA and CDR2 is FQGNSA. The CDR3 runs to 18 residues. The CDR3 nucleotides are TGTGCCAGCAGCTTCCCTTTAGCGGGTCACCGAGGCCCAGATACGCAGTATTTT. The encoded protein is CASSFPLAGHRGPDTQYF.

The chain combines TRBV7-8 with TRBJ2-7, with D possibly matching TRBD1 (5 bases). V shed 3 bases and J shed 6 bases, with 15 bases lying between them. The CDR3 length is 14 residues. Germline CDR1 reads SGHVS; CDR2 reads FQNEAQ. The CDR3 reads CASSFSGRTAEQYF. DNA of the CDR3: TGTGCCAGCAGCTTCTCAGGGCGCACAGCCGAGCAGTACTTC.

The rearrangement links TRBV27 to TRBJ1-1; TRBD1 might be the D (6 bases). This CDR3 has 14 amino acids. Germline loops: CDR1 MNHEY, CDR2 SMNVEV (reference sequence). Trimming cost V 4 bases and J 7 bases, with 16 bases left between them. In DNA, the CDR3 is TGTGCCAGCAGTTCGTCGATACAGGGAAATGAAGCTTTCTTT. It codes for CASSSSIQGNEAFF.

The chain links TRBV4-3 to TRBJ2-1, with 11 nucleotides matching TRBD2. The CDR3 covers 20 residues. Trimming cost V 0 bases and J 5 bases; bases outside gene matches: 15. In germline, CDR1 is LGHNA, CDR2 YSLEER. The CDR3 protein is CASSQETGFRTSGFNNEQFF. In DNA, the CDR3 is TGCGCCAGCAGCCAAGAAACAGGGTTCCGGACTAGCGGGTTTAACAATGAGCAGTTCTTC.

The chain employs TRBV5-1 and TRBJ1-1, with D possibly TRBD1 on 5 matching bases. Germline assignment: CDR1 SGHRS and CDR2 YFSETQ. V lost 2 bases, J lost 4 bases, and 12 bases lay in between. This CDR3 is built from 14 residues. Here the CDR3 reads CASSLGVESTEAFF. The CDR3 DNA is TGCGCCAGCAGCTTAGGGGTGGAGAGCACTGAAGCTTTCTTT.

V gene TRBV7-2 combines with J gene TRBJ2-3; D gene uncertain. Germline-derived CDR1 and CDR2 are SGHTA and FQGNSA. Deletions cut 4 bases from V and 6 bases from J, with 8 bases between. The CDR3 is made up of 12 amino acids. The CDR3 sequence is CASSSVWDTQYF. The CDR3 DNA is TGTGCCAGCAGCTCTGTTTGGGATACGCAGTATTTT.

The chain employs TRBV5-1 and TRBJ2-7; D is unclear. V shed 1 base and J shed 5 bases, with 19 bases lying between them. Germline V gene sequence: CDR1 SGHRS, CDR2 YFSETQ. There are 16 residues in the CDR3. The CDR3 bases are TGCGCCAGCAGCTTGTTTGGTCGCCCGTCATTGAACGAGCAGTACTTC. Amino acids: CASSLFGRPSLNEQYF.

This clone has just a few counts. The same CDR3 also results from other DNA sequences found in this sample. The chain carries TRBV7-9 and TRBJ1-5, with D uncertain. Trimming took off 5 bases at V and 4 bases at J, with 6 bases between the two ends. The germline gives CDR1 SEHNR, CDR2 FQNEAQ (reference sequence). There are 12 residues in the CDR3. The CDR3 nucleotides read TGTGCCAGCAGCCTGACAAATCAGCCCCAGCATTTT. The encoded protein is CASSLTNQPQHF. The variable domain in full, completed from reference TRBV7-9 and TRBJ1-5, reads DTGVSQNPRHKITKRGQNVTFRCDPISEHNRLYWYRQTLGQGPEFLTYFQNEAQLEKSRLLSDRFSAERPKGSFSTLEIQRTEQGDSAMYLCASSLTNQPQHFGDGTRLSIL.

The chain combines TRBV28 with TRBJ2-1; no clear D. Germline assignment: CDR1 MDHEN and CDR2 SYDVKM. Trimming cost V 2 bases and J 3 bases, with 11 bases left between them. This CDR3 is 15 amino acids long. This CDR3 reads CASSLGRHSYNEQFF. The CDR3 DNA follows: TGTGCCAGCAGTTTAGGGCGCCACAGCTACAATGAGCAGTTCTTC.

The chain joins TRBV19 to TRBJ1-5; 8 nucleotides line up with TRBD1. CDR1 is LNHDA and CDR2 is SQIVND in the germline V gene (reference sequence). The J segment lost 2 bases and the V segment lost 6 bases, leaving 9 bases of the junction unmatched. The CDR3 has 16 amino acids. In DNA, the CDR3 is TGTGCCAGTAGCTCACAGGGGGGAGTAGGCAATCAGCCCCAGCATTTT. Its protein product is CASSSQGGVGNQPQHF.